The 22 T cell receptor beta chains below all came from one sample that was sequenced in a study of cytomegalovirus exposure and HLA in healthy donors. Use of 60 Vbeta and 13 Jbeta primers characterized the PCR. Repertoires were generated with immunoSEQ multiplex PCR, while TCRdb's copy carries only in-frame clones and drops some. The sample records 250,000 to 350,000 clones, around 86% being singletons. What was sequenced was PBMCs. The receptors stem from a man aged 35 to 55 in good health and CMV-seropositive.

The chain couples TRBV11-2 to TRBJ2-2, with TRBD1 matching 8 bases. The CDR3 covers 14 residues. Per the germline V gene, CDR1 is SGHAT and CDR2 is FQNNGV. The junction had 3 bases not matched to a gene; V was cut back by 5 bases and J by 4 bases. CDR3 sequence: CASSLTGGTGELFF. CDR3 DNA sequence: TGTGCCAGCAGCCTAACAGGGGGCACCGGGGAGCTGTTTTTT.

The chain combines TRBV7-8 with TRBJ1-5; no firm D call. From germline, CDR1 is SGHVS and CDR2 FQNEAQ. Trimming stripped 2 bases from V and 8 bases from J, with 7 bases between. The CDR3 loop spans 12 amino acids. CDR3 amino acids: CASSLLLEPQHF. Here the CDR3 DNA reads TGTGCCAGCAGCTTACTCTTAGAGCCCCAGCATTTT.

The chain carries TRBV7-9 and TRBJ2-5; 9 bases match TRBD1. The CDR3 consists of 16 residues. With V trimmed by 2 bases and J by 5 bases, 9 bases remained unmatched. CDR1 is SEHNR, CDR2 FQNEAQ, per germline (reference sequence). In nucleotides, the CDR3 is TGTGCCAGCAGCTTATATCGACGGGACAGGGTTGAGACCCAGTACTTC. Translating gives CASSLYRRDRVETQYF.

The gene calls are TRBV5-6 and TRBJ2-1; weak D call: TRBD2 (6 bases). The germline gives CDR1 SGHDT, CDR2 YYEEEE. Trimming stripped 0 bases from V and 3 bases from J, with 16 bases between. This CDR3 spans 17 amino acids. The CDR3 is CASSLGSVGTLYNEQFF. The CDR3, as DNA: TGTGCCAGCAGCTTGGGAAGTGTAGGGACTCTCTACAATGAGCAGTTCTTC. Together with reference TRBV5-6 and TRBJ2-1, the CDR3 gives the full variable domain: DAGVTQSPTHLIKTRGQQVTLRCSPKSGHDTVSWYQQALGQGPQFIFQYYEEEERQRGNFPDRFSGHQFPNYSSELNVNALLLGDSALYLCASSLGSVGTLYNEQFFGPGTRLTVL.

This sequence joins TRBV29-1 and TRBJ2-7; 10 bases line up with TRBD2. The V and J ends lost 6 bases and 1 base, in that order; junction bases with no gene match: 3. The CDR3 length is 13 residues. Germline CDR1 reads SQVTM; CDR2 reads ANQGSEA. CDR3 DNA sequence: TGCAGCGTACTTAGCGGGAGGTCCTACGAGCAGTACTTC. Translating it yields CSVLSGRSYEQYF.

J is TRBJ1-2 and V is TRBV7-9; 9 bases are shared with TRBD1. Germline CDR1 SEHNR, CDR2 FQNEAQ (reference sequence). Germline trimming cut 0 bases from V and 0 bases from J; bases unmatched to any gene: 2. The CDR3 is made up of 16 amino acids. For the CDR3, the DNA is TGTGCCAGCAGCTTAGCGGGGACAGGGTCTAACTATGGCTACACCTTC. Its translation: CASSLAGTGSNYGYTF.

The chain couples TRBV28 to TRBJ2-1; the D is unclear. From germline, CDR1 is MDHEN and CDR2 SYDVKM. This CDR3 is built from 14 residues. Trimming stripped 1 base from V and 6 bases from J, with 10 bases between. Written as DNA, the CDR3 is TGTGCCAGCAGTTTATACAGCTCCCGCAATGAGCAGTTCTTC. Its protein product is CASSLYSSRNEQFF.

The chain has TRBV2 and TRBJ1-1, with a weak D call TRBD1 (6 bases). The CDR3 is 14 residues long. V gave up 0 bases and J gave up 3 bases, with 8 bases separating them. Germline CDR1 is SNHLY and CDR2 is FYNNEI. The CDR3 DNA reads TGTGCCAGCAGTGAAGCCCCAGGGGACACTGAAGCTTTCTTT. It translates to CASSEAPGDTEAFF.

Of note for this clone: At one end, the junction sequence differs from germline, possibly due to a read error. This rearrangement joins TRBV5-1 to TRBJ2-5; 10 bases are shared with TRBD2. CDR3 size: 16 residues. Looked up from germline, CDR1 is SGHRS and CDR2 is YFSETQ. The CDR3 here is CASSGGAGGPVEAQYF. CDR3 coding DNA: TGCGCCAGCAGCGGAGGAGCGGGAGGGCCGGTAGAGGCCCAGTACTTC.

This clone occurred once. The V and J genes are TRBV10-2 and TRBJ1-5, with D perhaps TRBD1 (5 bases). Germline V gives CDR1 WSHSY, CDR2 SAAADI. Between the trimmed V and J ends, which lost 7 bases and 0 bases, there was a span of 13 bases. CDR3 length equals 15 residues. CDR3 residues: CASMGGGFSNQPQHF. The CDR3, as DNA: TGCGCCAGCATGGGGGGGGGATTTAGCAATCAGCCCCAGCATTTT.

A note on this clone: One end of the junction varies from germline; a read error may be responsible. The rearrangement links TRBV7-7 to TRBJ2-1; TRBD2 matches 15 bases. CDR1 SSHAT and CDR2 FNYEAQ come from the germline V gene (reference sequence). CDR3 size: 16 residues. CDR3 residues: CASSPGLAGGPNEQFF. Here the CDR3 DNA reads TGTGCTAGCAGCCCGGGACTAGCGGGAGGCCCCAATGAGCAGTTCTTC.

This sequence joins TRBV10-1 and TRBJ1-1, with a tentative D call TRBD1 (5 bases). The CDR3 runs to 13 residues. Trimming left V 8 bases short and J 0 bases short, with 10 bases between. The V gene's germline CDR1 is WNHNN and CDR2 SYGVQD (reference sequence). In DNA form, the CDR3 reads TGCGCCAGCTTCGGACACTTGAACACTGAAGCTTTCTTT. Protein product: CASFGHLNTEAFF.

The genes are TRBV28 and TRBJ1-4; no definite D call. Germline CDR1 and CDR2: MDHEN and SYDVKM. The V gene lost 2 bases and the J gene lost 3 bases, with 10 bases spanning the gap. CDR3 length equals 15 residues. The CDR3 here is CASSLEGRANEKLFF. CDR3 coding DNA: TGTGCCAGCAGTTTAGAGGGAAGGGCTAATGAAAAACTGTTTTTT.

This clone was detected once. J is TRBJ1-1 and V is TRBV2; 7 nucleotides align to TRBD1. This CDR3 spans 15 amino acids. In germline, CDR1 is SNHLY, CDR2 FYNNEI. V gave up 5 bases and J gave up 0 bases; unmatched junction bases: 6. The CDR3 region is CASSLTGTVNTEAFF. DNA of the CDR3: TGTGCCAGCAGTCTTACCGGGACAGTGAACACTGAAGCTTTCTTT.

The rearrangement uses TRBV7-9 and TRBJ2-7, with 9 bases aligning to TRBD2. The V and J ends lost 2 bases and 1 base, in that order; junction bases with no gene match: 3. The germline CDR1 and CDR2 sequences are SEHNR and FQNEAQ (reference sequence). The CDR3 contains 15 residues. CDR3 in DNA: TGTGCCAGCAGCTTAATCAGCGGGAGGTCCTACGAGCAGTACTTC. Its protein is CASSLISGRSYEQYF.

The CDR3 spells CASAPNRVFTEAFF. In DNA, the CDR3 is TGTGCCAGCGCACCAAACAGGGTTTTCACTGAAGCTTTCTTT. The chain has TRBV7-8 and TRBJ1-1; tentatively, D is TRBD1 (6 bases). This CDR3 has 14 residues. Germline CDR1 is SGHVS and CDR2 is FQNEAQ. The V and J ends lost 8 bases and 4 bases respectively, with 17 bases between them.

The V and J genes are TRBV5-1 and TRBJ2-2; tentatively, D is TRBD2 (5 bases). This CDR3 is 15 amino acids long. Germline-derived CDR1 and CDR2 are SGHRS and YFSETQ. V was shortened by 5 bases and J by 0 bases, with 11 bases between the two germline ends. This CDR3 reads CASRPEGPNTGELFF. The CDR3 DNA reads TGCGCCAGCAGACCAGAGGGTCCGAACACCGGGGAGCTGTTTTTT.

This chain uses TRBV7-9 with TRBJ2-1; 9 bases line up with TRBD2. The length of the CDR3 is 14 residues. The V segment lost 5 bases and the J segment 9 bases; nucleotides outside the gene matches: 8. CDR1 and CDR2 (germline): SEHNR, FQNEAQ (reference sequence). The CDR3 protein is CASSAGTSPGEQFF. The CDR3 coding sequence is TGTGCCAGCAGCGCAGGGACTAGCCCCGGTGAGCAGTTCTTC.

This clone was seen only a few times. The chain joins TRBV6-6 to TRBJ1-1; the match to TRBD1 covers 8 bases. Germline V lookup: CDR1 MNHNY, CDR2 SVGAGI (reference sequence). The V segment lost 5 bases and the J segment 5 bases; nucleotides outside the gene matches: 7. The CDR3 loop spans 14 amino acids. CDR3 protein: CASSPGQGGTEAFF. As DNA, the CDR3 is TGTGCCAGCAGTCCCGGACAGGGCGGTACTGAAGCTTTCTTT.

This clone was detected a few times. This sequence joins TRBV4-2 and TRBJ1-1; 7 bases match TRBD1. After removal of 3 bases from V and 1 base from J, the junction contained 5 bases not matched to a gene. CDR1 is LGHNA, CDR2 YNFKEQ, per germline. This CDR3 is built from 15 residues. Here the CDR3 reads CASSQAGQKNTEAFF. The CDR3 nucleotides read TGTGCCAGCAGCCAGGCGGGACAGAAGAACACTGAAGCTTTCTTT.

The CDR3 DNA sequence: TGTGCCAGCAGTTTCCTAGCGGGAAGCTCCTACAATGAGCAGTTCTTC. Its translation: CASSFLAGSSYNEQFF. The chain is built from TRBV28 and TRBJ2-1; 9 bases line up with TRBD2. Trimming at V came to 3 bases and at J to 0 bases, leaving 3 bases not matched to a gene. CDR1 is MDHEN and CDR2 is SYDVKM in the germline V gene. The CDR3 spans 16 residues.

The rearrangement links TRBV9 to TRBJ1-2; 7 nucleotides agree with TRBD1. The CDR3 runs to 14 residues. The V gene's germline CDR1 is SGDLS and CDR2 YYNGEE. Germline trimming cut 3 bases from V and 4 bases from J; bases unmatched to any gene: 6. The CDR3 coding sequence is TGTGCCAGCAGCGCTCGGACAGGCATCTATGGCTACACCTTC. This translates into CASSARTGIYGYTF.